The entry below gives a single T cell receptor beta chain sequence along with its context. The sample belongs to a study of cytomegalovirus exposure and HLA in healthy donors. This PCR relied on a set of 60 Vbeta primers and 13 Jbeta primers. Some clones are missing from TCRdb's copy, which holds only in-frame ones; the method was immunoSEQ multiplex PCR. Among some 140,000 clones, over 60% were seen once, and the ten largest hold approximately 1.3%. Per germline, CDR1 ENHRY and CDR2 SYGVKD. This CDR3 is built from 17 residues. The J segment lost 2 bases and the V segment lost 0 bases, leaving 6 bases of the junction unmatched.

This rearrangement joins TRBV10-3 to TRBJ2-3; 9 bases match TRBD1. The source of this sequence is a male donor in good health and CMV-seropositive. Sequencing was carried out using PBMCs. This CDR3 is CAISESIGTGLTDTQYF. The CDR3 bases are TGTGCCATCAGTGAGTCAATCGGGACAGGGCTCACAGATACGCAGTATTTT.